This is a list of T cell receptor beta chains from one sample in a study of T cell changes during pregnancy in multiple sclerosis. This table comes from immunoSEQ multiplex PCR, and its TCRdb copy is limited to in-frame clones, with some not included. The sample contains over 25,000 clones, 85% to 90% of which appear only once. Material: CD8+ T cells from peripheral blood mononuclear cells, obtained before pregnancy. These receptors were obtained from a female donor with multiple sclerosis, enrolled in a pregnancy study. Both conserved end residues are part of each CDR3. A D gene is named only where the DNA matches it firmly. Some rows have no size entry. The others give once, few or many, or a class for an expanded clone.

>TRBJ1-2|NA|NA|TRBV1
CTSSQKVCREVGYGYTF
TGCACCAGCAGCCAAAAGGTTTGCCGGGAGGTTGGCTATGGCTACACCTTC
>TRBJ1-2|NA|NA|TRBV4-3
CASSQDGPVGANYGYTF
TGCGCCAGCAGCCAAGATGGCCCAGTGGGGGCCAACTATGGCTACACCTTC
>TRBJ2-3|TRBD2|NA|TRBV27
CASSLVGGGANTQYF
TGTGCCAGCAGTTTAGTGGGCGGGGGGGCGAATACGCAGTATTTT
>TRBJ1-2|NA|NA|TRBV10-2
CASSVSVNYGYTF
TGCGCCAGCAGTGTCTCCGTAAACTATGGCTACACCTTC
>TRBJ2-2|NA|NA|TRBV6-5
CASEGVNTGELFF
TGTGCCTCCGAGGGGGTGAACACCGGGGAGCTGTTTTTT
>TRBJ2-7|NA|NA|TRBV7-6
CASSGGDRHPTYEQYF
TGTGCCAGCAGCGGAGGAGACAGGCATCCTACGTACGAGCAGTACTTC
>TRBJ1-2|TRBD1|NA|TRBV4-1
CASSQEGTALGYTF
TGCGCCAGCAGCCAAGAAGGGACAGCCCTGGGCTACACCTTC
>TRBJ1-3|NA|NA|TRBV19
CASISPGSSGNTIYF
TGTGCCAGTATCTCTCCGGGGAGCTCTGGAAACACCATATATTTT
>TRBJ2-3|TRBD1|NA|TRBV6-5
CASSWDRASDTQYF
TGTGCCAGCAGCTGGGACAGGGCCTCAGATACGCAGTATTTT
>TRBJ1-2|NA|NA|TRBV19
CASTTTGIYGYTF
TGTGCCAGTACAACCACCGGGATCTATGGCTACACCTTC
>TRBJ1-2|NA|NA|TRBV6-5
CASSSSPFYGYTF
TGTGCCAGCAGTTCCTCTCCCTTCTATGGCTACACCTTC
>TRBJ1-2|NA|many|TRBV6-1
CASSVGTGEDGYTF
TGTGCCAGCAGTGTGGGTACCGGGGAAGATGGCTACACCTTC
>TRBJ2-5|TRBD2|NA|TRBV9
CASSVALAGAQETQYF
TGTGCCAGCAGCGTAGCGCTAGCGGGGGCCCAAGAGACCCAGTACTTC
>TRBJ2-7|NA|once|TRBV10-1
CASSESAGPYEQYF
TGCGCCAGCAGTGAGTCGGCGGGCCCCTACGAGCAGTACTTC
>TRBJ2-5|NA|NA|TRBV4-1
CASSQVYAGPTQETQYF
TGCGCCAGCAGCCAAGTATACGCTGGCCCGACACAAGAGACCCAGTACTTC
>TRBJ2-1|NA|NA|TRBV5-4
CASSPGNWGDSSYNEQFF
TGTGCCAGCAGCCCGGGGAACTGGGGTGATAGCTCCTACAATGAGCAGTTCTTC
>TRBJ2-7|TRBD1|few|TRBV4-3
CASSQAPGGSYEQYF
TGCGCCAGCAGCCAAGCCCCAGGGGGCTCCTACGAGCAGTACTTC
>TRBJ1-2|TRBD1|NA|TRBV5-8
CASSPLTGANYGYTF
TGTGCCAGCAGCCCCCTGACAGGGGCGAACTATGGCTACACCTTC
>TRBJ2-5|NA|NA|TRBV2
CASSDGQNQETQYF
TGTGCCAGCAGTGATGGGCAGAACCAAGAGACCCAGTACTTC
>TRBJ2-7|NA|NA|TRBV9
CASSASGGRDEQYF
TGTGCCAGCAGCGCTTCGGGGGGCCGGGACGAGCAGTACTTC
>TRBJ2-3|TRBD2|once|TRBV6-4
CASSVTGTSGGDTQYF
TGTGCCAGCAGTGTAACCGGGACTAGTGGGGGCGATACGCAGTATTTT
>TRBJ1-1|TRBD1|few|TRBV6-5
CASSLTGGTEAFF
TGTGCCAGCAGTTTAACAGGGGGCACTGAAGCTTTCTTT
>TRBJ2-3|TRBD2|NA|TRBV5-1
CASSSWTSGGPTDTQYF
TGCGCCAGCAGCTCGTGGACTAGCGGGGGACCAACAGATACGCAGTATTTT
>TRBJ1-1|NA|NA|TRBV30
CAWTQSEGMNTEAFF
TGTGCCTGGACCCAGTCGGAGGGGATGAACACTGAAGCTTTCTTT
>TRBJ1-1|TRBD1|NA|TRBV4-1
CASSQSDRGTEAFF
TGCGCCAGCAGCCAATCGGACAGGGGTACTGAAGCTTTCTTT
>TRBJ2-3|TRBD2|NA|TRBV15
CATSTRAGATDTQYF
TGTGCCACCAGCACCCGAGCGGGGGCCACAGATACGCAGTATTTT
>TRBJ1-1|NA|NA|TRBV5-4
CASSLYTEPNTEAFF
TGTGCCAGCAGCTTGTATACAGAACCGAACACTGAAGCTTTCTTT
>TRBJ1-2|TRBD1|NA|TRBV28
CASSTRTGAFYGYTF
TGTGCCAGCAGTACCCGGACAGGCGCTTTCTATGGCTACACCTTC
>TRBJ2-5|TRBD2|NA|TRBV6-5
CASSYSLAGVGQYF
TGTGCCAGCAGTTATTCACTAGCGGGAGTGGGCCAGTACTTC
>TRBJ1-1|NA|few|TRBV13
CASSPLVGKNTEAFF
TGTGCCAGCAGCCCCCTAGTAGGTAAGAACACTGAAGCTTTCTTT
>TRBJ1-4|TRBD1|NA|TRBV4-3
CASSQEGTALGEKLFF
TGCGCCAGCAGCCAAGAGGGGACAGCCCTTGGTGAAAAACTGTTTTTT
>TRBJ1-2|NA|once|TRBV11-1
CASSPGETVPYGYTF
TGTGCCAGCAGCCCAGGGGAGACAGTTCCCTATGGCTACACCTTC
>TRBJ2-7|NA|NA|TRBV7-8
CASSSGGTYEQYF
TGTGCCAGCAGCTCCGGGGGTACCTACGAGCAGTACTTC
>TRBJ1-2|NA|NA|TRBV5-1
CASSLTTGYGYTF
TGCGCCAGCAGTCTGACAACTGGCTATGGCTACACCTTC
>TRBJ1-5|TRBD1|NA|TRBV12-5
CASGLLPLDRGRNQPQHF
TGTGCTAGTGGTTTGCTTCCCCTGGACAGGGGACGTAATCAGCCCCAGCATTTT
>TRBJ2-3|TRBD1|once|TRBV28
CASTETRGLRTDTQYF
TGTGCCAGCACCGAAACCAGGGGGTTACGCACAGATACGCAGTATTTT
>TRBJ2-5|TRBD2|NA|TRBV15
CATSTRGEESYQETQYF
TGTGCCACCAGCACCCGGGGGGAGGAATCGTACCAAGAGACCCAGTACTTC
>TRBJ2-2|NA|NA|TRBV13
CASSLGHPGELFF
TGTGCCAGCAGCTTAGGACATCCCGGGGAGCTGTTTTTT
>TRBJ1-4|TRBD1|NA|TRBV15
CATSSAQGTSEKLFF
TGTGCCACCAGCAGCGCACAGGGGACGAGTGAAAAACTGTTTTTT
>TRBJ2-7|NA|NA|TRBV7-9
CASILPSSQEQYF
TGTGCCAGCATCTTGCCTAGCTCACAAGAGCAGTACTTC
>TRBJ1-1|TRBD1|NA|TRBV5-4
CASSPSRGRAFF
TGTGCCAGCAGCCCGAGCAGGGGGAGAGCTTTCTTT
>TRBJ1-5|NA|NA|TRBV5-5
CASSFAGNQPQHF
TGTGCCAGCAGCTTCGCAGGGAATCAGCCCCAGCATTTT
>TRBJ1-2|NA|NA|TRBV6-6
CASSLDSYGYTF
TGTGCCAGCAGTTTGGACAGCTATGGCTACACCTTC
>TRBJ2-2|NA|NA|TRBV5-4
CASTPGTGELFF
TGTGCCAGCACGCCGGGCACCGGGGAGCTGTTTTTT
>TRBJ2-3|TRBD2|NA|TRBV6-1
CASSVTSGGADTQYF
TGTGCCAGCAGCGTGACTAGCGGGGGAGCAGATACGCAGTATTTT
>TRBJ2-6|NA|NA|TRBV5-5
CASCFLAQSRANVLTF
TGTGCCAGCTGTTTTCTCGCACAAAGTCGGGCCAACGTCCTGACTTTC
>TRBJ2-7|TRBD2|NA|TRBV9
CASSPGLADSYEQYF
TGTGCCAGCAGCCCCGGACTAGCGGACTCCTACGAGCAGTACTTC
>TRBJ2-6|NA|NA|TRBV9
CASSGTGNGANVLTF
TGTGCCAGCAGCGGTACAGGGAATGGGGCCAACGTCCTGACTTTC
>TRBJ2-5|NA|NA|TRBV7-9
CASSLDGLFYQETQYF
TGTGCCAGCAGCTTAGACGGACTGTTTTACCAAGAGACCCAGTACTTC
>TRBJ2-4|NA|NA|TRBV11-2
CASSAKAGKNIQYF
TGTGCCAGCAGCGCCAAAGCCGGGAAAAACATTCAGTACTTC
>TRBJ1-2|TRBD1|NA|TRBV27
CASSFSGTGFYGYTF
TGTGCCAGCAGTTTTTCCGGGACAGGGTTCTATGGCTACACCTTC
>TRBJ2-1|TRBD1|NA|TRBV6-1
CASSLPPDRAYEQFF
TGTGCCAGCAGCCTCCCACCCGACAGGGCCTATGAGCAGTTCTTC
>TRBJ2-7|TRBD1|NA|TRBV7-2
CASSLEFGTGGSLSYEQYF
TGTGCCAGCAGCTTAGAATTCGGGACAGGGGGCTCTCTATCCTACGAGCAGTACTTC
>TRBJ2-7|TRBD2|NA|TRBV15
CATSSGSGAYEQYF
TGTGCCACCAGCAGCGGTAGCGGGGCCTACGAGCAGTACTTC